This TCR beta chain was observed in a study of blood T cell repertoires in COVID-19. Background on the study: The samples span acute and convalescent COVID-19 from the United States, Italy and Spain. Sources were T cells, B-cell-depleted T cells, or PBMCs; the material itself was cDNA or gDNA.

As processed by the authors: Quantification of nucleated cells was approximated via reference gene primer amplification. The assay was immunoSEQ multiplex PCR, and TCRdb's table has in-frame clones only and misses some. The V and J calls and clone size come from that table; D and trimming were worked out from the DNA. The sample has 150,000 or so clones, around 83% seen once. There are 13 residues in the CDR3. Germline V CDR1 and CDR2: MGHRA, YSYEKL. Between the trimmed V and J ends, which lost 8 bases and 3 bases, there was a span of 11 bases. This TCR was sampled from a woman in her forties or fifties with acute or convalescent COVID-19. The chain uses TRBV4-1 and TRBJ1-5; no firm D call. The sequenced material came from peripheral blood. The CDR3 protein is CASGKEYNQPQHF. The CDR3 coding sequence is TGCGCCAGCGGTAAGGAGTACAATCAGCCCCAGCATTTT.